This TCR beta chain stems from a study of neurological immune-mediated disorders. Regarding the study as a whole: The phylogenetic placement of 18 of 34 multiple sclerosis patients' repertoires in one related-CDR3 cluster constitutes a possible signature.

From 15-18 subjects, over 200 million TCR-beta sequences were obtained in each sequencing run. TCRdb used MiXCR to reprocess the 5' RACE reads, holding one entry per CDR3 protein. The sample carries around 66,000 distinct CDR3 sequences, around 5.5% recorded once. The germline gives CDR1 MNHEY, CDR2 SVGAGI. There are 13 residues in the CDR3. To note about this clonotype: Its antigen is not identified. One end of the junction does not line up with germline, which may come from a read error.

The chain recombines TRBV6-5 with TRBJ1-5, with D perhaps TRBD1 (5 bases). The source is a woman in her thirties with multiple sclerosis. The sequencing sample was made of PBMCs. CDR3 sequence (DNA): TGTGCCAGCAGCAAGGAGAGGGGTGAGCCCCAGAATTTT. It encodes CASSKERGEPQNF.